This TCR beta chain stems from a study of shared clonotypes between healthy human individuals. Study summary: CD4 naive cells filled three plates per donor, CD4 memory three, CD8 naive two and CD8 memory one.

Positive CCR7 selection of CD45RO-negative cells yielded the naive CD8 cells, and terminally differentiated effector memory CD45RA+ cells were excluded. Sequencing used immunoSEQ multiplex PCR; TCRdb keeps in-frame clones, though not all of them. There are some 2 million clones in the sample; about 95% occur only once, and under 1.5% lies in the top ten. The germline V gene encodes CDR1 SGHDN and CDR2 FVKESK. The CDR3 covers 14 residues. J was trimmed by 5 bases and V by 4 bases; bases with no gene match: 4. This TCR was recovered from a man younger than 30 in good health. The chain recombines TRBV14 with TRBJ2-7; 11 nucleotides line up with TRBD1. Sequencing was done on a sample of naive CD8+ T cells sorted from blood. CDR3 in DNA: TGTGCCAGCAGCCCTAGGACAGGGGGCCACGAGCAGTACTTC. The encoded protein is CASSPRTGGHEQYF.